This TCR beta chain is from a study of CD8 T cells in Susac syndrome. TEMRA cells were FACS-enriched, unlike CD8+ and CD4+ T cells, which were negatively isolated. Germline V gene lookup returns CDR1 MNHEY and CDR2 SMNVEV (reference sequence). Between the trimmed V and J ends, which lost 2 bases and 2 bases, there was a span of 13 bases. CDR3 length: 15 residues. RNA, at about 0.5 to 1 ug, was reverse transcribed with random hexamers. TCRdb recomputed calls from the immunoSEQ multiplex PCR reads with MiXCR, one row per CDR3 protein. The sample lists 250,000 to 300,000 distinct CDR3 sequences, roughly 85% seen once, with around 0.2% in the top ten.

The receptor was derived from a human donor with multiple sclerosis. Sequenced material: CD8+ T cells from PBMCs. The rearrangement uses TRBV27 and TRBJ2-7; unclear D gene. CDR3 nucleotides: TGTGCCAGCAGTTTACTGGTCGGGCAGCCCTACGAGCAGTACTTC. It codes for CASSLLVGQPYEQYF.